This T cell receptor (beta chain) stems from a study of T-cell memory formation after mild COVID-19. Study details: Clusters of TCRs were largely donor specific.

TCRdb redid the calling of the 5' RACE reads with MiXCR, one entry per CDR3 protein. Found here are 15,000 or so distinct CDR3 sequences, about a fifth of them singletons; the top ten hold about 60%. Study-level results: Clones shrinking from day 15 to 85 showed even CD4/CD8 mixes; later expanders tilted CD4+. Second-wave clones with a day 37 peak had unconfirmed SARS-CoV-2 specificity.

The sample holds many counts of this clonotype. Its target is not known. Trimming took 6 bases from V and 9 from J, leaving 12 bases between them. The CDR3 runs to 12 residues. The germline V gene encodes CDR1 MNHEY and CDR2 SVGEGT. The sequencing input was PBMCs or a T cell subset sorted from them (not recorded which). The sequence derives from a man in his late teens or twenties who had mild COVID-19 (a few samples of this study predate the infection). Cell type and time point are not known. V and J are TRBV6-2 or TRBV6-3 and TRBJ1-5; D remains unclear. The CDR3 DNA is TGTGCCAGCAGCCTCTTCGGTCGGCCCCAGCATTTT. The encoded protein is CASSLFGRPQHF.